A selection of T cell receptor beta chains follows, all from one sample in a study of blood T cells in healthy people across ages. TCRdb re-analysed the 5' RACE reads in MiXCR, keeping a single row per CDR3 protein. The sample contains some 1.4 million distinct CDR3 sequences, approximately 40% of which appear only once. Sequencing was performed on blood. The receptors stem from a woman younger than 35 in good health. Each CDR3 is given with its conserved first and last residue. Each record gives: CDR3 length, clone size, V gene, D gene, J gene, CDR3 DNA, CDR3 protein. The D gene is left open where the match is weak. The listing skips clone size in some rows; elsewhere it reads once, few, many or a size class.

length: 15; size: few; V: TRBV11-2; D: NA; J: TRBJ2-3; DNA: TGTGCCAGCAGACGTGAGCGGATTCCATCAGATACGCAGTATTTT; CDR3: CASRRERIPSDTQYF
length: 15; size: few; V: TRBV3-1; D: NA; J: TRBJ2-3; DNA: TGTGCCAGCAGCCAAGACCTAGCCGGCACAGATACGCAGTATTTT; CDR3: CASSQDLAGTDTQYF
length: 14; size: NA; V: TRBV5-6; D: NA; J: TRBJ1-5; DNA: TGTGCCAGCAGCTGGAGGGACAGCAATCAGCCCCAGCATTTT; CDR3: CASSWRDSNQPQHF
length: 15; size: NA; V: TRBV20-1; D: NA; J: TRBJ1-1; DNA: TGCAGTGCTAGAGCCCCCAGACAGTTAGGGCCTGAAGCTTTCTTT; CDR3: CSARAPRQLGPEAFF
length: 14; size: NA; V: TRBV29-1; D: TRBD1; J: TRBJ2-7; DNA: TGCAGCGCTCGAACAGGGGGCTTAACCTACGGGCAGTACTTC; CDR3: CSARTGGLTYGQYF
length: 13; size: NA; V: TRBV2; D: NA; J: TRBJ1-6; DNA: TGTGCCACCACCTTCGCCACTAATTCACCCCTCCACTTT; CDR3: CATTFATNSPLHF
length: 16; size: NA; V: TRBV5-1; D: TRBD2; J: TRBJ2-3; DNA: TGCGCCAGCAGTTCCACTAGCGGGGGGGCTGCGGATACGCAGTATTTT; CDR3: CASSSTSGGAADTQYF
length: 15; size: NA; V: TRBV7-9; D: NA; J: TRBJ2-7; DNA: TGTGCCAGCAGCTTAGTACCAGGGGATCACGACGAGCAGTACTTC; CDR3: CASSLVPGDHDEQYF
length: 14; size: few; V: TRBV7-9; D: NA; J: TRBJ1-6; DNA: TGTGCCAGCAGCCCCCAGGACTCTCAAGTAGCCCTCCACTTT; CDR3: CASSPQDSQVALHF
length: 14; size: NA; V: TRBV10-2; D: NA; J: TRBJ2-7; DNA: TGCGCCAGCAGCCGTTCGCGAGGATACTACGAGCAGTACTTC; CDR3: CASSRSRGYYEQYF
length: 16; size: NA; V: TRBV11-2; D: TRBD2; J: TRBJ2-3; DNA: TGTGCCAGCAGCGCCCCGAGCGGGATCCCCTCGGATACGCAGTATTTT; CDR3: CASSAPSGIPSDTQYF
length: 14; size: NA; V: TRBV27; D: NA; J: TRBJ2-2; DNA: TGTGCCAGCAGTGTTGGCCGGGGCACCGGGGAGCTGTTTTTT; CDR3: CASSVGRGTGELFF
length: 14; size: few; V: TRBV7-7; D: TRBD1; J: TRBJ1-2; DNA: TGTGCTAGCAGCCGGGACAGGGTCGGCTATGGCTACACCTTC; CDR3: CASSRDRVGYGYTF
length: 13; size: NA; V: TRBV2; D: NA; J: TRBJ2-5; DNA: TGTGCCAGCAGTGTGCGGGATTACAATGAGCAGTACTTC; CDR3: CASSVRDYNEQYF
length: 13; size: few; V: TRBV20-1; D: NA; J: TRBJ2-7; DNA: TGCAGTGCTAGAGCGCCAACGTCCTACGAGCAGTACTTC; CDR3: CSARAPTSYEQYF
length: 11; size: NA; V: TRBV20-1; D: TRBD2; J: TRBJ2-5; DNA: TGCAGTGGGACTAGCGAAGAGACCCAGTACTTC; CDR3: CSGTSEETQYF
length: 14; size: NA; V: TRBV29-1; D: NA; J: TRBJ2-1; DNA: TGCAGCGTTGAAGGTAGGACTGTATACAATGAGCAGTTCTTC; CDR3: CSVEGRTVYNEQFF
length: 15; size: once; V: TRBV20-1; D: TRBD2; J: TRBJ2-1; DNA: TGCAGTGCTAGAGAGGGGCTAGCGGGGGCAGGGGAGCAGTTCTTC; CDR3: CSAREGLAGAGEQFF
length: 15; size: NA; V: TRBV28; D: NA; J: TRBJ2-2; DNA: TGTGCCAGCAGCCCGGACCGCGGTAACACCGGGGAGCTGTTTTTT; CDR3: CASSPDRGNTGELFF
length: 16; size: few; V: TRBV5-1; D: NA; J: TRBJ1-5; DNA: TGCGCCAGCAGCTTGTCCCCACAGCCAAGCAATCAGCCCCAGCATTTT; CDR3: CASSLSPQPSNQPQHF
length: 13; size: NA; V: TRBV7-3; D: NA; J: TRBJ2-7; DNA: TGTGCCAGCAGCTCTGACAGCGGTTGCGAGCAGTACTTC; CDR3: CASSSDSGCEQYF
length: 16; size: once; V: TRBV6-6; D: NA; J: TRBJ2-3; DNA: TGTGCCAGCAGTCCGGCCGGGACACCGAGCAGAGATACGCAGTATTTT; CDR3: CASSPAGTPSRDTQYF
length: 16; size: NA; V: TRBV13; D: NA; J: TRBJ1-1; DNA: TGTGCCAGCAGCCTAGGCTTCCTCAGGGCTTCGACTGAAGCTTTCTTT; CDR3: CASSLGFLRASTEAFF
length: 15; size: NA; V: TRBV2; D: TRBD2; J: TRBJ2-7; DNA: TGTGCCAGCAGTGATGGGGGGGAGGGCTCCTACGAGCAGTACTTC; CDR3: CASSDGGEGSYEQYF
length: 14; size: once; V: TRBV2; D: NA; J: TRBJ2-7; DNA: TGTGCCAACAGTACCAACAGTGGGGGGTACGAGCAGTACTTC; CDR3: CANSTNSGGYEQYF
length: 21; size: NA; V: TRBV9; D: NA; J: TRBJ2-3; DNA: TGTGCCAGCAGCGCCATTCCCGGGGGGCCAAGTACTTGGACTAGCACAGATACGCAGTATTTT; CDR3: CASSAIPGGPSTWTSTDTQYF
length: 14; size: few; V: TRBV20-1; D: NA; J: TRBJ1-2; DNA: TGCAGTGCCACCCGGGCAGAAGGTCCCTATGGCTACACCTTC; CDR3: CSATRAEGPYGYTF
length: 15; size: NA; V: TRBV21-1; D: NA; J: TRBJ2-1; DNA: TGTGCCAGCACCATTTCGGGGACTAGCCCTTGTGAGCAGTTCTTC; CDR3: CASTISGTSPCEQFF
length: 13; size: NA; V: TRBV27; D: NA; J: TRBJ1-2; DNA: TGTGCCAGCCGGGACATATCACTCTATGGCTACACCTTC; CDR3: CASRDISLYGYTF
length: 15; size: NA; V: TRBV9; D: TRBD2; J: TRBJ2-3; DNA: TGTGCCAGCAGCTTTTTAAGGGAGGGGACAGATACGCAGTATTTT; CDR3: CASSFLREGTDTQYF
length: 13; size: once; V: TRBV2; D: NA; J: TRBJ1-1; DNA: TGTGCCAGCAGCCAAGGACTTACCCCTGAAGCTTTCTTT; CDR3: CASSQGLTPEAFF
length: 16; size: few; V: TRBV5-1; D: TRBD2; J: TRBJ2-5; DNA: TGCGCCAGCAGCTCCCAAGGACTAGCAGTCCCAGAGACCCAGTACTTC; CDR3: CASSSQGLAVPETQYF
length: 14; size: NA; V: TRBV28; D: TRBD1; J: TRBJ1-1; DNA: TGTGCCAGCCACCGGGACAGTTTGAACACTGAAGCTTTCTTT; CDR3: CASHRDSLNTEAFF
length: 15; size: NA; V: TRBV5-1; D: TRBD1; J: TRBJ2-7; DNA: TGCGCCAGCAGCTTATCCGGGACAGGGAACAATGAGCAGTACTTC; CDR3: CASSLSGTGNNEQYF
length: 15; size: NA; V: TRBV4-1; D: TRBD1; J: TRBJ2-7; DNA: TGCGCCAGCAGCCAAGTGGGAGCAGGGGGCGGAGAGCAGTACTTC; CDR3: CASSQVGAGGGEQYF
length: 13; size: NA; V: TRBV7-8; D: NA; J: TRBJ1-1; DNA: TGTGCCAGCAGCTTAGCCCCGACCCCTGAAGCTTTCTTT; CDR3: CASSLAPTPEAFF
length: 17; size: NA; V: TRBV5-1; D: NA; J: TRBJ2-2; DNA: TGCGCCAGCAGCCCACTCCTCAGGGGCACGAACACCGGGGAGCTGTTTTTT; CDR3: CASSPLLRGTNTGELFF
length: 15; size: NA; V: TRBV29-1; D: TRBD1; J: TRBJ2-1; DNA: TGCAGCGCAGGGGCGGACAGGGGGGCCTACAATGAGCAGTTCTTC; CDR3: CSAGADRGAYNEQFF
length: 18; size: NA; V: TRBV20-1; D: TRBD2; J: TRBJ2-7; DNA: TGCAGTGCTAGCCCCTCGGGACTAGCGGGTCCGGGTATCTACGAGCAGTACTTC; CDR3: CSASPSGLAGPGIYEQYF